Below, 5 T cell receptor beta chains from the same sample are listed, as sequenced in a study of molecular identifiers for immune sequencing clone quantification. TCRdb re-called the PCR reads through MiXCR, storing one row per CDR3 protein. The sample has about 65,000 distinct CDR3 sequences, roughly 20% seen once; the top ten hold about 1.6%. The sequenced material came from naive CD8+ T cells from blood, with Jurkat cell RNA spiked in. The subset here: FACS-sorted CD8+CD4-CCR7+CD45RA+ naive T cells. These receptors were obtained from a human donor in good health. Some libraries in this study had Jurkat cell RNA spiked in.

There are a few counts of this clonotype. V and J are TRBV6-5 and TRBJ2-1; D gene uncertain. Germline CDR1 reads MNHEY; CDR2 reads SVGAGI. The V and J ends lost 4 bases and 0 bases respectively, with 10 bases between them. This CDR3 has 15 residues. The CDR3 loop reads CASSSLPVSYNEQFF. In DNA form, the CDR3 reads TGTGCCAGCAGTTCTTTGCCTGTCTCCTACAATGAGCAGTTCTTC.

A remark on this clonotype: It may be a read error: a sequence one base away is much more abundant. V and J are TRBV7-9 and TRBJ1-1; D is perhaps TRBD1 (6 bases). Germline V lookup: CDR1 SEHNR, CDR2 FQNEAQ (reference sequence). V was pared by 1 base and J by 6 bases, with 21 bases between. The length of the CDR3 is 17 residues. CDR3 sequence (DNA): TGTGCCAGCAGCTTAGGTTGGGGGACAAGGTCTGGGGCTGAAGCTTTCTTT. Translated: CASSLGWGTRSGAEAFF.

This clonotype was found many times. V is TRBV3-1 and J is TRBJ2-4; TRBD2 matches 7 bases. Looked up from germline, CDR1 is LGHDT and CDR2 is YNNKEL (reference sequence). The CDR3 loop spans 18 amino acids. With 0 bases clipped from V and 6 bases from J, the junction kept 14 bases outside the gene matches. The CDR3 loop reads CASSQEASGPPPGNIQYF. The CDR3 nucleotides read TGTGCCAGCAGCCAAGAGGCTAGCGGACCCCCACCGGGAAACATTCAGTACTTC.

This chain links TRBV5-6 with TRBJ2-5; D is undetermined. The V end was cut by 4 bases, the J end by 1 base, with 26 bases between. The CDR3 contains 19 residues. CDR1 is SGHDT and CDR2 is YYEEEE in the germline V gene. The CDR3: CASSPSSPVGPLSQETQYF. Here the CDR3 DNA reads TGTGCCAGCAGCCCCTCCAGCCCAGTAGGACCTCTGAGCCAAGAGACCCAGTACTTC.

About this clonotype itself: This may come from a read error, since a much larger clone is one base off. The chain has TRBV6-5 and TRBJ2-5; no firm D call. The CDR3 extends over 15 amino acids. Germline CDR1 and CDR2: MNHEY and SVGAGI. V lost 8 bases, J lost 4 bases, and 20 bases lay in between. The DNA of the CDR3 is TGTGCCAGCGGGAAGACCGGGTCGAGCCGAGAGACCCAGTACTTC. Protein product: CASGKTGSSRETQYF.